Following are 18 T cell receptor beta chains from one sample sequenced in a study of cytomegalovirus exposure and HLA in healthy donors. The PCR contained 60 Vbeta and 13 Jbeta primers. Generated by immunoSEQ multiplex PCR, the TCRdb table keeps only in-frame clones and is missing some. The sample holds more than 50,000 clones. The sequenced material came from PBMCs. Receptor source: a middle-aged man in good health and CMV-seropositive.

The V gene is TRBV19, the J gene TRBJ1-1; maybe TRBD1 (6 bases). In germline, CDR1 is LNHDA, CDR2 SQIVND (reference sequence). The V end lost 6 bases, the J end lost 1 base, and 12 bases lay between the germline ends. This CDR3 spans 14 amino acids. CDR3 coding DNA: TGTGCCAGTAGCGAAGGGGGATGGAACACTGAAGCTTTCTTT. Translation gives CASSEGGWNTEAFF.

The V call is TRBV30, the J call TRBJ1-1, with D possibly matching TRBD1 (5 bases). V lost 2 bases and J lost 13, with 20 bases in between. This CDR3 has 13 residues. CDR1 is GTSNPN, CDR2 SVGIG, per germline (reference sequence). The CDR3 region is CAWSIKGPEINFF. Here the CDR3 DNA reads TGTGCCTGGAGTATCAAGGGGCCCGAAATAAATTTCTTT.

The CDR3 here is CASSKDRGGEKLFF. The CDR3, as DNA: TGTGCCAGTAGTAAGGACAGGGGCGGTGAAAAACTGTTTTTT. The gene calls are TRBV19 and TRBJ1-4; TRBD1 matches at 9 bases. This CDR3 region has 14 residues. J was trimmed by 7 bases and V by 4 bases; bases with no gene match: 4. Germline CDR1 is LNHDA and CDR2 is SQIVND (reference sequence).

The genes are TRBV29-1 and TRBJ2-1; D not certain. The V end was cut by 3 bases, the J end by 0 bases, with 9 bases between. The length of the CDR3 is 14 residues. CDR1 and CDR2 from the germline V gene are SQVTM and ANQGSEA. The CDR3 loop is CSVDEQVSYNEQFF. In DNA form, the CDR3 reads TGCAGCGTTGATGAGCAGGTCTCCTACAATGAGCAGTTCTTC.

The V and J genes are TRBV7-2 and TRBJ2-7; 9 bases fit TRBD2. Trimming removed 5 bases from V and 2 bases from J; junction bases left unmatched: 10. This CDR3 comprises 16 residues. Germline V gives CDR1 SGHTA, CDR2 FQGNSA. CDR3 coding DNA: TGTGCCAGCAGCGCCCACGGCGCGGGAGGGCCCTACGAGCAGTACTTC. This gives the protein CASSAHGAGGPYEQYF.

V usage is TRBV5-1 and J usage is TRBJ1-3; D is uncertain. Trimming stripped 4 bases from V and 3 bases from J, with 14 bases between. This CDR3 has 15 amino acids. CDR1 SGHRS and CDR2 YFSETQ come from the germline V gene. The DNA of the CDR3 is TGCGCCAGCAGCCCGAAGGACTTCCTTGGAAACACCATATATTTT. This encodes CASSPKDFLGNTIYF. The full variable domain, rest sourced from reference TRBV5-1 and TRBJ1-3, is KAGVTQTPRYLIKTRGQQVTLSCSPISGHRSVSWYQQTPGQGLQFLFEYFSETQRNKGNFPGRFSGRQFSNSRSEMNVSTLELGDSALYLCASSPKDFLGNTIYFGEGSWLTVV.

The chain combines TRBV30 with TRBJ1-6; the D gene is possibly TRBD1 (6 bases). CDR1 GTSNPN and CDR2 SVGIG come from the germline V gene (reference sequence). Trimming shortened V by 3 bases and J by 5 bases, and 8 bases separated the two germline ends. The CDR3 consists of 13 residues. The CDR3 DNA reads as TGTGCCTGGAGGGACAGCAATAATTCACCCCTCCACTTT. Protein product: CAWRDSNNSPLHF.

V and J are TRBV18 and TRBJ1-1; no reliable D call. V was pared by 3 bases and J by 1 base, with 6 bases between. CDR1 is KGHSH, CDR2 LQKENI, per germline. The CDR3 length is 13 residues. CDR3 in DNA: TGTGCCAGCTCACCCCAGGCGAACACTGAAGCTTTCTTT. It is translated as CASSPQANTEAFF. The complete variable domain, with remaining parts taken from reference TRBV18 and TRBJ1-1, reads NAGVMQNPRHLVRRRGQEARLRCSPMKGHSHVYWYRQLPEEGLKFMVYLQKENIIDESGMPKERFSAEFPKEGPSILRIQQVVRGDSAAYFCASSPQANTEAFFGQGTRLTVV.

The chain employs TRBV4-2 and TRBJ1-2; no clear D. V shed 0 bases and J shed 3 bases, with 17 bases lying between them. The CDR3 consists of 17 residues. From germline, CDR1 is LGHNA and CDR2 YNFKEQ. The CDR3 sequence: CASSQDSLGKEYYGYTF. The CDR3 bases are TGTGCCAGCAGCCAAGATTCTCTCGGGAAGGAATACTATGGCTACACCTTC.

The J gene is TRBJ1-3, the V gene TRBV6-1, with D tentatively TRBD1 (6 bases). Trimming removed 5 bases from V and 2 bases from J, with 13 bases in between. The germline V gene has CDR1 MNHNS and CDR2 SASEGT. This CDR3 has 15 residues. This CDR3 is CASSRDTGAGNTIYF. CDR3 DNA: TGTGCCAGCAGTCGGGACACTGGCGCTGGAAACACCATATATTTT.

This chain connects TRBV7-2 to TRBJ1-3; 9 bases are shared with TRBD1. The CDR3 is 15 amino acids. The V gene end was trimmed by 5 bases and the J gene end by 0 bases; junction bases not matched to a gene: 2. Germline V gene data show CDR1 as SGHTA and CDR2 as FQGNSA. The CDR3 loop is CASSRDRASGNTIYF. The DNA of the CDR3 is TGTGCCAGCAGCCGGGACAGGGCCTCTGGAAACACCATATATTTT.

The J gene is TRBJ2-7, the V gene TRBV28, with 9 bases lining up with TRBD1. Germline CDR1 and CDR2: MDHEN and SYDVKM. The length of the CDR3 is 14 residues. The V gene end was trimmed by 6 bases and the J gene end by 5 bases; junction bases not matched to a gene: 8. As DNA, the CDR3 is TGTGCCAGCAGCCCCGGGACAGGGTACCACGAGCAGTACTTC. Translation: CASSPGTGYHEQYF.

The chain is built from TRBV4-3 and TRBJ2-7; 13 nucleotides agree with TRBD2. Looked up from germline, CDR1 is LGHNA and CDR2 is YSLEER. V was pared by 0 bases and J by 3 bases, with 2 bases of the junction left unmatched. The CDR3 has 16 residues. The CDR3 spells CASSQDRTSGSYEQYF. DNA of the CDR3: TGCGCCAGCAGCCAAGACAGGACTAGCGGGAGCTACGAGCAGTACTTC.

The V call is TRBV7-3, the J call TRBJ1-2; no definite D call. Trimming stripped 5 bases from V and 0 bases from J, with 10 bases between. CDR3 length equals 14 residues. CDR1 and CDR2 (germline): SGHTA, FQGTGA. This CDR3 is CASSPTPANYGYTF. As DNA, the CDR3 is TGTGCCAGCAGCCCGACACCGGCTAACTATGGCTACACCTTC.

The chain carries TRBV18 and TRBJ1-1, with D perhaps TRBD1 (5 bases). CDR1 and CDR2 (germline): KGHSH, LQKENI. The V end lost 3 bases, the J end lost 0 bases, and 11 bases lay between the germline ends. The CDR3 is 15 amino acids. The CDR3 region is CASSPATAMNTEAFF. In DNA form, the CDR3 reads TGTGCCAGCTCACCCGCGACAGCGATGAACACTGAAGCTTTCTTT. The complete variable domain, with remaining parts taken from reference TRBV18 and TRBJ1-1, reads NAGVMQNPRHLVRRRGQEARLRCSPMKGHSHVYWYRQLPEEGLKFMVYLQKENIIDESGMPKERFSAEFPKEGPSILRIQQVVRGDSAAYFCASSPATAMNTEAFFGQGTRLTVV.

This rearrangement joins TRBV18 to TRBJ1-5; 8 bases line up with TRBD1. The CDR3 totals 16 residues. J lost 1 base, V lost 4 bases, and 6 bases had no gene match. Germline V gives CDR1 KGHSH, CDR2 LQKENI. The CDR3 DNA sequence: TGTGCCAGCTCACGGACAGGGAGTGGGAGCAATCAGCCCCAGCATTTT. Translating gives CASSRTGSGSNQPQHF.

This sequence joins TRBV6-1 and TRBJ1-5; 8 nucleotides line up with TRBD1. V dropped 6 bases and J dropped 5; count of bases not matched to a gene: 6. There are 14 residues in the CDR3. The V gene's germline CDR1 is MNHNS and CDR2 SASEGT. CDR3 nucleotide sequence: TGTGCCAGCAGCCGACAGGGGTCGGATCAGCCCCAGCATTTT. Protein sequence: CASSRQGSDQPQHF.

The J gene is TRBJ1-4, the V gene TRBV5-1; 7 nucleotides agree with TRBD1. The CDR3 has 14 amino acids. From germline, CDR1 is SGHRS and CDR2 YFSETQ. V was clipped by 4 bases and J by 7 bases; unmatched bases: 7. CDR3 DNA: TGCGCCAGCAGCCACACAGGGGATGGTGAAAAACTGTTTTTT. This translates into CASSHTGDGEKLFF.